These 3 T cell receptor beta chains were sequenced from one sample in a study of cytomegalovirus exposure and HLA in healthy donors. The study ran its PCR with 60 Vbeta and 13 Jbeta primers. TCRdb's copy holds only in-frame clones and misses some; the assay was immunoSEQ multiplex PCR. The sample yields about 200,000 clones, 70% to 90% seen once. The specimen sequenced was PBMCs. These receptors all come from a woman between 50 and 59 years old in good health and CMV-seronegative.

The CDR3 loop reads CASSLDPNRLVSGANVLTF. The CDR3 DNA is TGTGCCAGCAGCTTAGATCCGAACAGACTAGTCTCTGGGGCCAACGTCCTGACTTTC. The chain recombines TRBV11-2 with TRBJ2-6, with a weak D call TRBD2 (6 bases). Trimming took off 0 bases at V and 0 bases at J, with 15 bases between the two ends. This CDR3 is 19 amino acids long. CDR1 is SGHAT, CDR2 FQNNGV, per germline.

The rearrangement links TRBV30 to TRBJ2-2; D uncertain. V was clipped by 7 bases and J by 7 bases, with 7 bases between them. The CDR3 consists of 10 residues. Germline V lookup: CDR1 GTSNPN, CDR2 SVGIG (reference sequence). The CDR3 nucleotides read TGTGCCTCGACACGCGGGGAGCTGTTTTTT. This codes for CASTRGELFF. The entire variable domain, with the rest obtained from reference TRBV30 and TRBJ2-2, is as follows: SQTIHQWPATLVQPVGSPLSLECTVEGTSNPNLYWYRQAAGRGLQLLFYSVGIGQISSEVPQNLSASRPQDRQFILSSKKLLLSDSGFYLCASTRGELFFGEGSRLTVL.

The chain carries TRBV5-1 and TRBJ1-1; D is ambiguous. V shed 4 bases and J shed 5 bases, with 21 bases lying between them. The length of the CDR3 is 16 residues. Germline V gene sequence: CDR1 SGHRS, CDR2 YFSETQ. The CDR3: CASSPQRRIGGTEAFF. The DNA for the CDR3 is TGCGCCAGCAGCCCCCAAAGGCGGATAGGCGGGACTGAAGCTTTCTTT.